The entry below gives a single T cell receptor beta chain sequence along with its context. What it binds is unknown. Libraries were prepared by immunoSEQ multiplex PCR; TCRdb keeps only in-frame clonotypes and omits some of them. The sample consists of tens of thousands of clones, 90% of them appearing once. The data belong to a study of T cell responses to AZD1222 COVID-19 vaccine. Study-level findings and limits: Seropositivity was recorded at baseline in only 6 or 7 AZD1222 recipients. Unmutated variant regions are reportedly the target of nearly half of TCRs that are spike-specific. Distributed over spike, vaccine-associated CD4 TCRs predominated at 160-218 and 743-854.

This clonotype was obtained from an adult in good health. Sequences were derived from peripheral blood, sampled on day 0 of AZD1222 vaccination.

CDR3 residues: CASSLRIRRGEGDEQYF. CDR3 DNA: TGTGCCAGCAGTTTAAGGATCCGTAGGGGGGAGGGGGACGAGCAGTACTTC. The chain combines TRBV27 with TRBJ2-7; a possible D gene is TRBD2 (7 bases). Trimming stripped 2 bases from V and 5 bases from J, with 22 bases between. Germline CDR1 MNHEY, CDR2 SMNVEV (reference sequence). This CDR3 contains 17 residues.